In its sample, the clone carrying this T cell receptor (beta chain) was seen many times. What it recognizes is unknown. CDR1 and CDR2 (germline): SGDLS, YYNGEE. The CDR3 covers 11 residues. Trimming removed 7 bases at V and 7 bases at J, with 9 bases between. The source of the sample is a study of early T cells in non-severe SARS-CoV-2 infection. Study overall: Sequenced bulk RNA came from whole blood that was unsorted, and chains were unpaired. Whole-study findings and limits: Matching against VDJdb likely underestimated virus-specific expansions, favoring anti-spike CD8.

Individual cDNA molecules each received unique molecular identifiers attached to them. Using its own MiXCR run on the 5' RACE reads, TCRdb lists one record per CDR3 protein. This sample has fewer than 85,000 distinct CDR3 sequences, with around 13% found just once. The TCR was taken from an adult who was a healthcare worker with PCR-confirmed SARS-CoV-2 infection or an uninfected control (not recorded which). V is TRBV9 and J is TRBJ2-1; D assignment may be TRBD1 or TRBD2 (5 bases each). Sequencing was done on a sample of whole blood. The CDR3 DNA reads TGTGCCAGCGGGGGTTGGAATGAGCAGTTCTTC. This sequence encodes CASGGWNEQFF.